This T cell receptor beta chain was documented in a study of early T cells in non-severe SARS-CoV-2 infection. Across the study: Bulk RNA from unsorted whole blood was sequenced; chains were unpaired.

TCRdb reanalysed the 5' RACE reads using MiXCR and keeps one entry per CDR3 protein. Of 25,000 to 35,000 distinct CDR3 sequences listed, approximately 5.3% are singletons. There are 11 residues in the CDR3. The germline gives CDR1 SEHNR, CDR2 FQNEAQ (reference sequence). Deletions cut 5 bases from V and 10 bases from J, with 9 bases between. This clonotype originated in an adult who was a healthcare worker with PCR-confirmed SARS-CoV-2 infection or an uninfected control (not recorded which). This sequence joins TRBV7-9 and TRBJ2-1; D not resolved. Material for sequencing was whole blood. The CDR3 is CASSPAREQFF. The CDR3 coding sequence is TGTGCCAGCAGCCCTGCGCGGGAGCAGTTCTTC.